This TCR beta chain was retrieved from a study of blood T cell repertoires in COVID-19. Followed over time, Seattle patients had been enrolled while infection was active. V shed 3 bases and J shed 1 base, with 10 bases lying between them. The V gene's germline CDR1 is WSHSY and CDR2 SAAADI. The CDR3 spans 14 residues. How the authors handled the data: Scientists estimated how many nucleated cells there were by amplifying reference gene primers. Clones were read by immunoSEQ multiplex PCR, and TCRdb kept only the in-frame ones, dropping some. Clonal size and the V and J genes are those of that table, whereas D and trimming came from the DNA. The sample has around 340,000 clones, 89% seen once.

This TCR came from a woman between 55 and 75 years old with COVID-19, enrolled during active disease. Source material: peripheral blood. This chain links TRBV10-2 with TRBJ2-7; no firm D call. The CDR3 sequence is CASSEVYQSYEQYF. As DNA, the CDR3 is TGCGCCAGCAGTGAAGTTTACCAGTCCTACGAGCAGTACTTC.